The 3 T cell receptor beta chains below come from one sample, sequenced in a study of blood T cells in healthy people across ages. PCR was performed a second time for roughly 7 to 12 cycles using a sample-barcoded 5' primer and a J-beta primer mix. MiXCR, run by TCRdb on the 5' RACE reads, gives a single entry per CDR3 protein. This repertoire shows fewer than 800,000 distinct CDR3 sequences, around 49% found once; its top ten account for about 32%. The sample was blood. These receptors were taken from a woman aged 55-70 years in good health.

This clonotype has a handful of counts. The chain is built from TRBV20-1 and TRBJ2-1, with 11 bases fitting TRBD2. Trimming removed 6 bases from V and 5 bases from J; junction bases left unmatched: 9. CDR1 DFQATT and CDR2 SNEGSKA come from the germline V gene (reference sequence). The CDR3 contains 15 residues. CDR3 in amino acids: CSAKRTSGWDNEQFF. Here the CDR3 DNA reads TGCAGTGCAAAGAGGACTAGCGGGTGGGACAATGAGCAGTTCTTC.

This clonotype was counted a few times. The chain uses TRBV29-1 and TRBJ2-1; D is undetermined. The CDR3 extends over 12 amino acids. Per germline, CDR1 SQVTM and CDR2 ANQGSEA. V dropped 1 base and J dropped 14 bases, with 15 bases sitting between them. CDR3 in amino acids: CSVEVSGENEFF. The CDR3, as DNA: TGCAGCGTTGAAGTATCTGGTGAGAACGAGTTCTTC.

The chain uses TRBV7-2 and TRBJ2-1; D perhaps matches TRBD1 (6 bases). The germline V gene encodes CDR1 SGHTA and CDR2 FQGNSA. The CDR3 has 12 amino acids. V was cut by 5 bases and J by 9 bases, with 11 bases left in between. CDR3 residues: CASSRDRSEQFF. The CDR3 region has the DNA TGTGCCAGCAGCCGCGACAGGAGTGAGCAGTTCTTC.